Here is one TCR beta chain with its context. The CDR3 sequence is 14 residues long. Germline CDR1 reads SGHVS; CDR2 reads FQNEAQ. V was trimmed by 6 bases and J by 1 base, leaving 12 bases between them. The source of the sample is a study of blood T cell repertoires in COVID-19. Study-wide context: PBMCs, B-cell-depleted T cells, or T cells provided the cDNA or gDNA that made up the material.

Sequenced by immunoSEQ multiplex PCR; TCRdb stores in-frame clones only, minus some. In the table there are roughly 80,000 clones, over 75% of which are singletons. The clonotype was recovered from a human donor in a cohort sampled during active COVID-19. Material for sequencing was peripheral blood. This rearrangement joins TRBV7-8 to TRBJ1-1; perhaps TRBD1 as D (6 bases). The CDR3 sequence: CASRPAQGNTEAFF. The CDR3, as DNA: TGTGCCAGCAGACCCGCACAGGGGAACACTGAAGCTTTCTTT. The variable domain in full, with the rest retrieved from reference TRBV7-8 and TRBJ1-1, is GAGVSQSPRYKVAKRGQDVALRCDPISGHVSLFWYQQALGQGPEFLTYFQNEAQLDKSGLPSDRFFAERPEGSVSTLKIQRTQQEDSAVYLCASRPAQGNTEAFFGQGTRLTVV.